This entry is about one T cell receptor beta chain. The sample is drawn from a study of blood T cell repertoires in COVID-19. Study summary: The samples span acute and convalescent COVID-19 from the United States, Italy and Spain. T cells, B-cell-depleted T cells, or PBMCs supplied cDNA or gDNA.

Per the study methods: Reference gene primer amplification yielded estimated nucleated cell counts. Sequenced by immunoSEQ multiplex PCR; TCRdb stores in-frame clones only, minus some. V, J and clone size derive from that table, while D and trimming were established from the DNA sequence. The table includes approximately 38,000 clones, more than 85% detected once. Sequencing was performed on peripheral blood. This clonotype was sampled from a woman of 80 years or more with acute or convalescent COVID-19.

The CDR3 DNA sequence: TGTGCCAGCAGTTACAGAGCAGGCTACACTGAAGCTTTCTTT. Encoded protein: CASSYRAGYTEAFF. The chain combines TRBV5-4 with TRBJ1-1; D call uncertain. Germline V CDR1 and CDR2: SGHNT, YYREEE (reference sequence). This CDR3 contains 14 residues. Trimming removed 5 bases from V and 3 bases from J, with 14 bases in between.